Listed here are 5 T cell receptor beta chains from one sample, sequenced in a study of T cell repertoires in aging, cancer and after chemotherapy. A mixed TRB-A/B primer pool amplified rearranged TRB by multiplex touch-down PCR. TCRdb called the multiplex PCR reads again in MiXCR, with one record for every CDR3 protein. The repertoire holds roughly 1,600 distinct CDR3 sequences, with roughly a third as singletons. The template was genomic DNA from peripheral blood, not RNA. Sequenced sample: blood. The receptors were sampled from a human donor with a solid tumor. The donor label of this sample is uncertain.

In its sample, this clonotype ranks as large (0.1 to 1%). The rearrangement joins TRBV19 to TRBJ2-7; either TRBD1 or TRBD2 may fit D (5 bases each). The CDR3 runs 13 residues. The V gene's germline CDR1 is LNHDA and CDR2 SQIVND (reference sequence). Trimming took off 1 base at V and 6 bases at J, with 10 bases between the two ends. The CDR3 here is CASSIGVGTEQYF. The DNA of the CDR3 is TGTGCCAGTAGTATAGGTGTCGGGACCGAGCAGTACTTC.

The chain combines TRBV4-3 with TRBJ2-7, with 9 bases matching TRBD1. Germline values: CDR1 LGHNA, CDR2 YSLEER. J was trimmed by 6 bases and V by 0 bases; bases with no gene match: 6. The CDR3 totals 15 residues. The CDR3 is CASSQEAQGAGEQYF. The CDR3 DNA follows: TGCGCCAGCAGCCAAGAAGCACAGGGGGCAGGCGAGCAGTACTTC.

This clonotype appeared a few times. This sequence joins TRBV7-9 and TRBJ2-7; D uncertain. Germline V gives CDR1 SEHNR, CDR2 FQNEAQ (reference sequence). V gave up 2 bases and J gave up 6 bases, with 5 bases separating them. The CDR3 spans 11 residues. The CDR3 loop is CASSLFGEQYF. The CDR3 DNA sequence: TGTGCCAGCAGCTTATTCGGCGAGCAGTACTTC.

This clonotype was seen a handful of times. CDR3 in DNA: TGCAGTGCCCAACCCGGGACTAGCGAGTTAGATACGCAGTATTTT. Its protein is CSAQPGTSELDTQYF. V and J are TRBV20-1 and TRBJ2-3; 10 bases agree with TRBD2. Trimming cost V 6 bases and J 5 bases; bases outside gene matches: 11. Germline values: CDR1 DFQATT, CDR2 SNEGSKA (reference sequence). This CDR3 is 15 amino acids long.

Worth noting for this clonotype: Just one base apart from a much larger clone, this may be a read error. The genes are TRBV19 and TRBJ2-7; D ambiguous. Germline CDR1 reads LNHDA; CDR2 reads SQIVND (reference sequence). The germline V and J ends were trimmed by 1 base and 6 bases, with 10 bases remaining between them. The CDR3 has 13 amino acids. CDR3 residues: CASSIGVGSEQYF. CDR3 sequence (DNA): TGTGCCAGTAGTATAGGTGTCGGGTCCGAGCAGTACTTC.